The sequence of this TCR beta chain was determined in a study of blood T cell repertoires in COVID-19. Study at large: Nucleic acid was either cDNA or gDNA, and it came from T cells, B-cell-depleted T cells, or PBMCs.

This CDR3 region has 18 residues. CDR1 and CDR2 from the germline V gene are SGHRS and YFSETQ. V lost 3 bases and J lost 5, with 23 bases in between. Original data processing: Estimates of nucleated cell counts were drawn from the amplification of reference gene primers. Only in-frame clones appear in the TCRdb table, and some are missing; sequencing was by immunoSEQ multiplex PCR. The V and J calls and the clone size are those of that table, but D and trimming were determined from the DNA. The data show around 150,000 clones, roughly 79% seen once. The J gene is TRBJ2-2, the V gene TRBV5-1; D is uncertain. This clonotype was obtained from a woman aged 55-69 years with active or convalescent COVID-19. Material: peripheral blood. The DNA of the CDR3 is TGCGCCAGCAGCTACCCGCCGGTTTCTTCACGCCGGACCGGGGAGCTGTTTTTT. Its translation: CASSYPPVSSRRTGELFF.